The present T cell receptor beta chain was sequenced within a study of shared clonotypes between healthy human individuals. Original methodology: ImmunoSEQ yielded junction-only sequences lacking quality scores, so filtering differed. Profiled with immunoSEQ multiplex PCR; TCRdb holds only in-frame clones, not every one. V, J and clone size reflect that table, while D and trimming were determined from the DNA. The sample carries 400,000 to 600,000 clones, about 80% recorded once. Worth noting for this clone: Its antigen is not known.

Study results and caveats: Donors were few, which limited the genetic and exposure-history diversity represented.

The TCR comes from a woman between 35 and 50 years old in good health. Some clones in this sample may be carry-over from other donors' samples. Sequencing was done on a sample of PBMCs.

The CDR3 protein is CASSANLAVGETQYF. The DNA for the CDR3 is TGCGCCAGCAGCGCGAATCTAGCGGTGGGGGAGACCCAGTACTTC. The chain has TRBV5-1 and TRBJ2-5; 7 bases match TRBD2. Trimming took 4 bases from V and 5 from J; bases not matched to a gene: 11. Germline V gene lookup returns CDR1 SGHRS and CDR2 YFSETQ. The CDR3 loop spans 15 amino acids.